The 10 T cell receptor beta chains reported below all come from one sample, sequenced in a study of blood T cell repertoires in COVID-19. Clones were read by immunoSEQ multiplex PCR, and TCRdb kept only the in-frame ones, dropping some. The sample carries over 400,000 clones, roughly 88% recorded once. Material for sequencing was peripheral blood. The receptors shown here come from a human donor in a cohort sampled during active COVID-19.

The sample holds one count of this clone. This rearrangement joins TRBV29-1 to TRBJ2-1, with TRBD1 as a possible D gene (5 bases). Germline V gene data show CDR1 as SQVTM and CDR2 as ANQGSEA. This CDR3 region has 15 residues. The V end lost 0 bases, the J end lost 4 bases, and 13 bases lay between the germline ends. The CDR3 DNA is TGCAGCGTTGAAGATGACAGAACTAAATACAATGAGCAGTTCTTC. It is translated as CSVEDDRTKYNEQFF.

This clone was observed a single time. V and J are TRBV30 and TRBJ1-4; D is possibly TRBD1 (6 bases). This CDR3 region has 13 residues. Per the germline V gene, CDR1 is GTSNPN and CDR2 is SVGIG (reference sequence). The V end lost 6 bases, the J end lost 5 bases, and 13 bases lay between the germline ends. CDR3 protein: CACVDRLNEKLFF. Written as DNA, the CDR3 is TGTGCCTGCGTGGACAGATTAAATGAAAAACTGTTTTTT.

This rearrangement joins TRBV3-1 (or the pseudogene TRBV3-2) to TRBJ2-7; TRBD2 matches 13 bases. The germline gives CDR1 LGHDT, CDR2 YNNKEL (reference sequence). This CDR3 region has 17 residues. V gave up 1 base and J gave up 0 bases; unmatched junction bases: 3. The DNA of the CDR3 is TGTGCCAGCAGCCAAGTGACTAGCGGGAGGAGCTCCTACGAGCAGTACTTC. This codes for CASSQVTSGRSSYEQYF.

The chain couples TRBV10-3 to TRBJ2-7; 11 bases align to TRBD2. Germline CDR1 is ENHRY and CDR2 is SYGVKD. The CDR3 has 13 amino acids. The junction had 9 bases not matched to a gene; V was cut back by 11 bases and J by 6 bases. The CDR3, as DNA: TGTGCCGTCGGGACTAGCGGAGTCTCCGAGCAGTACTTC. Its protein product is CAVGTSGVSEQYF.

The V gene is TRBV6-5, the J gene TRBJ1-5; a possible D gene is TRBD1 (6 bases). The CDR3 runs to 14 residues. V dropped 5 bases and J dropped 4 bases, with 12 bases sitting between them. Looked up from germline, CDR1 is MNHEY and CDR2 is SVGAGI. Here the CDR3 reads CASSTGTRNQPQHF. The CDR3 region has the DNA TGTGCCAGCAGTACCGGGACAAGAAATCAGCCCCAGCATTTT.

The chain is built from TRBV7-2 and TRBJ2-7; D gene ambiguous. V shed 6 bases and J shed 4 bases, with 22 bases lying between them. Germline values: CDR1 SGHTA, CDR2 FQGNSA. This CDR3 is built from 16 residues. The CDR3 DNA follows: TGTGCCAGCAGTTCCGTTACGAGTCCCATTACGTACGAGCAGTACTTC. This codes for CASSSVTSPITYEQYF.

This clone showed up just once. The V and J genes are TRBV27 and TRBJ2-1; 8 bases map to TRBD2. The CDR3 is 13 amino acids. Germline V gene lookup returns CDR1 MNHEY and CDR2 SMNVEV (reference sequence). Trimming removed 2 bases from V and 10 bases from J; junction bases left unmatched: 4. The DNA for the CDR3 is TGTGCCAGCAGTTTAAGACTAGCGCTGGAGCAGTTCTTC. Translated, it gives CASSLRLALEQFF.

The chain uses TRBV9 and TRBJ2-2; 7 bases match TRBD1. Germline V lookup: CDR1 SGDLS, CDR2 YYNGEE. V shed 4 bases and J 5 bases; nucleotides not matched to a gene: 8. The CDR3 has 15 residues. The CDR3 is CASSPLTGSTGELFF. Here the CDR3 DNA reads TGTGCCAGCAGCCCTTTGACAGGGTCTACCGGGGAGCTGTTTTTT.

The rearrangement joins TRBV5-4 to TRBJ1-5; 7 bases map to TRBD1. V trimming: 5 bases; J trimming: 3 bases; junction bases outside the gene matches: 5. The germline CDR1 and CDR2 sequences are SGHNT and YYREEE (reference sequence). The CDR3 is 14 amino acids. CDR3 nucleotides: TGTGCCAGCAGTTCCGACAGGGCCAATCAGCCCCAGCATTTT. Protein: CASSSDRANQPQHF.

The chain couples TRBV9 to TRBJ2-3, with 12 bases fitting TRBD2. This CDR3 comprises 16 residues. The V segment lost 1 base and the J segment 4 bases; nucleotides outside the gene matches: 4. Germline values: CDR1 SGDLS, CDR2 YYNGEE. The CDR3 here is CASSVSSGRGSDTQYF. The CDR3 DNA reads as TGTGCCAGCAGCGTATCTAGCGGGAGGGGCTCAGATACGCAGTATTTT.